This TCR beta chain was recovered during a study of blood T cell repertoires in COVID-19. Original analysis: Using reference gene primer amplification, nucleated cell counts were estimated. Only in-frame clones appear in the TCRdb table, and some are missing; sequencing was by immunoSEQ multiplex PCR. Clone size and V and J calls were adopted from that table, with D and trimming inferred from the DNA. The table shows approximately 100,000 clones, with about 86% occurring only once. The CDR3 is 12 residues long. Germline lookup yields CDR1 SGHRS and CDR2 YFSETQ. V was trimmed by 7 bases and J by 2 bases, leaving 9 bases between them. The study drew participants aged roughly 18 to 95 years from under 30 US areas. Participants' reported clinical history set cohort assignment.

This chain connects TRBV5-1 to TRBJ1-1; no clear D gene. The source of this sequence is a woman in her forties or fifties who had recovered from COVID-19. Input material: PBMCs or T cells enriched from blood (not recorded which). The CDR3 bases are TGCGCCAGCCGGCGGGAAAACACTGAAGCTTTCTTT. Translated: CASRRENTEAFF.